This T cell receptor (beta chain) was retrieved from a study of blood T cells in healthy people across ages. V was clipped by 5 bases and J by 5 bases, with 12 bases between them. Germline assignment: CDR1 SEHNR and CDR2 FQNEAQ (reference sequence). This CDR3 is 13 amino acids long. With a J-beta primer mix and a sample-barcoded 5' primer, a second PCR ran about 7 to 12 cycles. A single record per CDR3 protein comes from TCRdb applying MiXCR to the 5' RACE reads. In the table there are about 1.8 million distinct CDR3 sequences, 49% of which are singletons. This clonotype appeared a few times. The antigen is not known. Broader study findings: Long-lived donors carried more naive CD4+ cells and greater diversity than aged donors.

This sequence originates from a middle-aged woman in good health. The sequenced sample consisted of blood. The chain employs TRBV7-9 and TRBJ1-2; D gene unclear. CDR3 nucleotide sequence: TGTGCCAGCAGCAAAACCGGCGGGTATGGCTACACCTTC. Encoded protein: CASSKTGGYGYTF.